This T cell receptor (beta chain) was retrieved from a study of a mutant IDH1 vaccine in newly diagnosed glioma. Study as a whole: Patients got their first vaccination 4-6 weeks after radiotherapy alone, or with temozolomide cycles. Pretreatment consisted of radiotherapy, temozolomide, or both, with most receiving both. Treated individuals were about 62% male and about 40% female, averaging roughly 44 years of age.

Germline trimming cut 0 bases from V and 6 bases from J; bases unmatched to any gene: 1. The CDR3 is made up of 15 amino acids. Germline CDR1 is WNHNN and CDR2 is SYGVQD (reference sequence). A remark on this clone: Its antigen is as yet unknown.

Here immunoSEQ multiplex PCR was the method, and the copy in TCRdb shows in-frame clones only, minus some. The table includes tens of thousands of clones, approximately 78% detected once. The time point here: week 47, end of study. The content of each vaccine dose was 300 ug of mutant IDH1 20-mer peptide, and topical imiquimod accompanied it. This clonotype originated in a middle-aged man with glioma. Specimen: PBMCs, collected from a glioma patient whose treatment included an IDH1 peptide vaccine. The V call is TRBV10-1, the J call TRBJ2-1, with 11 bases fitting TRBD2. CDR3 bases: TGCGCCAGCAGTGAGTCCCTAGCGGGGGGCAATGAGCAGTTCTTC. It translates to CASSESLAGGNEQFF.